This TCR beta chain is from a study of shared clonotypes between healthy human individuals. Notes on the study in general: The diversity represented, both genetic and in exposure history, was limited by few donors.

At a deep level, the assay was run. Sequencing used immunoSEQ multiplex PCR; TCRdb keeps in-frame clones, though not all of them. The data contain about a million clones, under 80% of them seen just once; the ten biggest clones take up about 1.5%. The V gene lost 6 bases and the J gene lost 4 bases, with 12 bases spanning the gap. The CDR3 loop spans 14 amino acids. Germline V gene data show CDR1 as MDHEN and CDR2 as SYDVKM. Concerning this clone itself: As yet, its antigen is unknown.

The rearrangement links TRBV28 to TRBJ2-2; D gene unclear. The source material was memory CD4+ T cells sorted from blood. The subset is: CD45RA-negative fraction. The TCR comes from a man aged 18 to 30 in good health. The CDR3 sequence is CASSLTGRTGELFF. The CDR3 DNA follows: TGTGCCAGCAGCCTTACGGGCCGCACCGGGGAGCTGTTTTTT.